These T cell receptor beta chains were read from a single sample in a study of T-cell memory formation after mild COVID-19. TCRdb re-analysed the 5' RACE reads in MiXCR, keeping a single row per CDR3 protein. This table has hundreds of thousands of distinct CDR3 sequences, around 17% appearing once. Sequenced material: PBMCs or a T cell subset sorted from them (not recorded which). The receptor source for this set is an adult woman who had mild COVID-19 (a few samples of this study predate the infection). Cell type and time point are not known. Both conserved end residues are part of each CDR3. Fields, in order: V gene, J gene, clone size, D gene, CDR3 DNA, CDR3 protein. A D gene is named only where the DNA matches it firmly. Only some rows state a clone size, as once, few, many or a class for expanded clones.

V: TRBV7-3
J: TRBJ2-1
size: NA
D: TRBD2
DNA: TGTGCCAGCAGCTCCCCCGGGACTAGCGGGAACAATGAGCAGTTCTTC
CDR3: CASSSPGTSGNNEQFF

V: TRBV9
J: TRBJ2-5
size: NA
D: TRBD2
DNA: TGTGCCAGCAGCGGCCAGGTTAGCGGGGGGCACGAGACCCAGTACTTC
CDR3: CASSGQVSGGHETQYF

V: TRBV12-3/TRBV12-4
J: TRBJ2-1
size: many
D: NA
DNA: TGTGCCAGCAGTTTACAGTTGAGCTCCTACAATGAGCAGTTCTTC
CDR3: CASSLQLSSYNEQFF

V: TRBV20-1
J: TRBJ2-3
size: NA
D: NA
DNA: TGCAGTGCTGAGGACGGCACGCAGTATTTT
CDR3: CSAEDGTQYF

V: TRBV12-3/TRBV12-4
J: TRBJ2-7
size: many
D: NA
DNA: TGTGCCAGCAGTCGTACCTACGAGCAGTACTTC
CDR3: CASSRTYEQYF

V: TRBV30
J: TRBJ2-7
size: NA
D: NA
DNA: TGTGCCTGGAGTGGGGGGGGCCAGCAGTACTTC
CDR3: CAWSGGGQQYF

V: TRBV24-1
J: TRBJ2-1
size: NA
D: NA
DNA: TGTGCCACCAGTGGGGGCCGAACATCCTACAATGAGCAGTTCTTC
CDR3: CATSGGRTSYNEQFF

V: TRBV10-3
J: TRBJ2-7
size: few
D: TRBD1
DNA: TGTGCCATCAGCCCCAGACAGGGTGTAGGCGAGCAGTACTTC
CDR3: CAISPRQGVGEQYF

V: TRBV29-1
J: TRBJ2-7
size: NA
D: TRBD1
DNA: TGCAGCGTTGAGGACAGGGTACTCTCCGAGCAGTACTTC
CDR3: CSVEDRVLSEQYF

V: TRBV5-1
J: TRBJ1-2
size: NA
D: NA
DNA: TGCGCCAGCAGCCCAAATACCGGGGCCGGCTACACCTTC
CDR3: CASSPNTGAGYTF

V: TRBV24-1
J: TRBJ1-2
size: few
D: NA
DNA: TGTGCCACCAGTGATTCACTCTTTAACTATGGCTACACCTTC
CDR3: CATSDSLFNYGYTF

V: TRBV20-1
J: TRBJ2-5
size: NA
D: NA
DNA: TGCAGTGCTAGGGGGGGCGAAGAGACCCAGTACTTC
CDR3: CSARGGEETQYF

V: TRBV3-1
J: TRBJ2-7
size: once
D: NA
DNA: TGTGCCAGCAGCCAAGATATGAGGCTAGCATCCTACGAGCAGTACTTC
CDR3: CASSQDMRLASYEQYF

V: TRBV10-3
J: TRBJ2-1
size: NA
D: TRBD2
DNA: TGTGCCATCGGACTAGCGGGAGGGGATGAGCAGTTCTTC
CDR3: CAIGLAGGDEQFF

V: TRBV6-5
J: TRBJ1-1
size: few
D: TRBD1
DNA: TGTGCCAGCAGCCCGGACAGGGGTTTATGGGCTTTCTTT
CDR3: CASSPDRGLWAFF

V: TRBV27
J: TRBJ2-6
size: few
D: NA
DNA: TGTGCCAGCAGTTTCCGGGGGGCAACTGGGGCCAACGTCCTGACTTTC
CDR3: CASSFRGATGANVLTF

V: TRBV20-1
J: TRBJ2-1
size: NA
D: TRBD2
DNA: TGCAGTGCTAGGGACCCGACTAGCGGAACCTACAATGAGCAGTTCTTC
CDR3: CSARDPTSGTYNEQFF

V: TRBV30
J: TRBJ1-2
size: NA
D: NA
DNA: TGTGCCTGGAGTGAGCTGGCAGGGCCTAACTATGGCTACACCTTC
CDR3: CAWSELAGPNYGYTF

V: TRBV6-1
J: TRBJ1-5
size: NA
D: NA
DNA: TGTGCCAGCAGGGTGGACAGAGTAAATCAGCCCCAGCATTTT
CDR3: CASRVDRVNQPQHF

V: TRBV14
J: TRBJ2-7
size: few
D: NA
DNA: TGTGCCAGCAGCCAAGGACTCTGGGACTACGAGCAGTACTTC
CDR3: CASSQGLWDYEQYF

V: TRBV5-6
J: TRBJ2-1
size: NA
D: TRBD1
DNA: TGTGCCAGCAGCTCCTGGGGGACAGTATACAATGAGCAGTTCTTC
CDR3: CASSSWGTVYNEQFF

V: TRBV12-3/TRBV12-4
J: TRBJ1-1
size: few
D: TRBD1
DNA: TGTGCCAGCAGTTTTGACAGGGGTGTCACTGAAGCTTTCTTT
CDR3: CASSFDRGVTEAFF

V: TRBV7-9
J: TRBJ2-1
size: NA
D: TRBD2
DNA: TGTGCCAGCAGCGGACCGGGACTAGCGGGCCGCAATGAGCAGTTCTTC
CDR3: CASSGPGLAGRNEQFF

V: TRBV30
J: TRBJ1-1
size: few
D: NA
DNA: TGTGCCTGGAATGAGGGCGCTGAAGCTTTCTTT
CDR3: CAWNEGAEAFF

V: TRBV20-1
J: TRBJ2-3
size: NA
D: TRBD2
DNA: TGCAGTGCTAGCGGGGGGGCCCCAGATACGCAGTATTTT
CDR3: CSASGGAPDTQYF